This T cell receptor beta chain was identified in a study of shared clonotypes between healthy human individuals. Losses at the gene ends were 3 bases for V and 3 bases for J; bases not matched to a gene: 4. The length of the CDR3 is 13 residues. CDR1 and CDR2 from the germline V gene are GTSNPN and SVGIG (reference sequence). Produced via immunoSEQ multiplex PCR; TCRdb's table is partial and in-frame only. The sample shows around 2.3 million clones, 95% of them seen only once. V and J are TRBV30 and TRBJ1-1, with 7 bases that match TRBD1. This TCR came from a young man in good health. Material for sequencing was naive CD4+ T cells sorted from blood. As for subset: CD45RA+ positively selected. The CDR3 sequence is CAWRQGSYTEAFF. The CDR3 DNA follows: TGTGCCTGGAGACAGGGGTCATACACTGAAGCTTTCTTT.